Given below is one T cell receptor (beta chain) in context. Its cognate antigen is unknown. Time point in this sample: week 11, during vaccination. A single vaccine dose contained 300 ug of mutant IDH1 20-mer peptide, and topical imiquimod was used with it. Per the germline V gene, CDR1 is SGHNT and CDR2 is YYREEE (reference sequence). V was pared by 3 bases and J by 3 bases, with 18 bases between. The CDR3 sequence is 16 residues long. These data are taken from a study of a mutant IDH1 vaccine in newly diagnosed glioma. Study-level background: Following radiotherapy alone, or alongside temozolomide cycles, vaccination was started after an interval of 4-6 weeks.

The repertoire was sequenced with immunoSEQ multiplex PCR; TCRdb's copy has only in-frame clones and lacks some. The sample includes 120,000 or so clones, just under 80% of them seen just once. The chain couples TRBV5-4 to TRBJ1-2, with no clear D. This sequence was found in a man between 35 and 55 years old with glioma. Sequencing was performed on PBMCs, taken from a glioma patient whose treatment included an IDH1 peptide vaccine. DNA for the CDR3: TGTGCCAGCAGCTCCCCGACCCCCGCGGGATACTATGGCTACACCTTC. This encodes CASSSPTPAGYYGYTF.